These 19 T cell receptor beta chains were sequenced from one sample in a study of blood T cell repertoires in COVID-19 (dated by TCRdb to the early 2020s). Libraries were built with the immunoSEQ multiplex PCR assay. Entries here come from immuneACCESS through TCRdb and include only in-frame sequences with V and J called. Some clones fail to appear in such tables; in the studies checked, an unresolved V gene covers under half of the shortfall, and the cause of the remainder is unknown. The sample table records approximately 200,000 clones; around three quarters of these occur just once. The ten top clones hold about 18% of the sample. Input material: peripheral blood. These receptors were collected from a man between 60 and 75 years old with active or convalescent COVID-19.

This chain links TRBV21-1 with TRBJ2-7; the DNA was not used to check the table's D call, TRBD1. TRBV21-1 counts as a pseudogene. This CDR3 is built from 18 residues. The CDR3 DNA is TGTGCCAGCAGCAAATACCGGGACAGGGAGGGACTGGACTACGAGCAGTACTTC. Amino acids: CASSKYRDREGLDYEQYF.

The CDR3 DNA follows: TGTGCCAGCAGTTACTCCAGCGGGATAGGAACCCAGTACTTC. It encodes CASSYSSGIGTQYF. This chain joins TRBV6-2 or TRBV6-3 and TRBJ2-5; TRBD2 aligns across 7 bases. The length of the CDR3 is 14 residues. Germline V lookup: CDR1 MNHEY, CDR2 SVGEGT. J was trimmed by 8 bases and V by 0 bases; bases with no gene match: 6.

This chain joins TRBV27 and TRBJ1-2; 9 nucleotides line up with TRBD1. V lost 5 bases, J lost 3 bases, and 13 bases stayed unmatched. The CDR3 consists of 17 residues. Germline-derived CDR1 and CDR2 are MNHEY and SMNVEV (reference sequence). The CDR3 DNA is TGTGCCAGCAGTCCGGGAACATTTGACAGGGGGGACTATGGCTACACCTTC. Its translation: CASSPGTFDRGDYGYTF.

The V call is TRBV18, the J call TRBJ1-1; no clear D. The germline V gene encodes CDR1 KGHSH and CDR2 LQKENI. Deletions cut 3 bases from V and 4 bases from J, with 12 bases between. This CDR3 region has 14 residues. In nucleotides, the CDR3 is TGTGCCAGCTCACCGGCGTCGGGTGGCACTGAAGCTTTCTTT. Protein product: CASSPASGGTEAFF.

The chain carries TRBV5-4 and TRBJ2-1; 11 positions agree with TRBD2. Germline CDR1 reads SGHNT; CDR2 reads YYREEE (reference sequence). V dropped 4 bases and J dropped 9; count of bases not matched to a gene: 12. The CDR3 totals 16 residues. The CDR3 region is CASSPGTSGRDGEQFF. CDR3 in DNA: TGTGCCAGCAGCCCCGGGACTAGCGGCCGAGATGGTGAGCAGTTCTTC.

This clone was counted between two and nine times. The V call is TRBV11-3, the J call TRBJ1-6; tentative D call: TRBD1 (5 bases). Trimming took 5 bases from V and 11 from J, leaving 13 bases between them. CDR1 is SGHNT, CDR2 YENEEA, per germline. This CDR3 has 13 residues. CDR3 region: CASSLGGGAPLHF. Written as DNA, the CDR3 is TGTGCCAGCAGCCTGGGGGGGGGTGCACCCCTCCACTTT.

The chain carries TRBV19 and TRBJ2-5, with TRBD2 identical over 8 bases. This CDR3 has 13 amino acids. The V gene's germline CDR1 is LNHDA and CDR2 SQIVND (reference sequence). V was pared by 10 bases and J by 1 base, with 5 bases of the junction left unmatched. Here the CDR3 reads CATAGTSQETQYF. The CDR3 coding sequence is TGTGCCACCGCCGGGACTAGCCAAGAGACCCAGTACTTC.

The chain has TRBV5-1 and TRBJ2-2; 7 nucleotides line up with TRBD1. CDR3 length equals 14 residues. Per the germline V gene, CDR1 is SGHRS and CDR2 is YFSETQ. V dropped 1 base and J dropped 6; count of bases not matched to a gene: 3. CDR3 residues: CASSLRTGPGELFF. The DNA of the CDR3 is TGCGCCAGCAGCTTGAGGACAGGACCCGGGGAGCTGTTTTTT.

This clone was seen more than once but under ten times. The CDR3 spells CASSLVGTSGSFVHEQYF. The CDR3, as DNA: TGCGCCAGCAGCTTGGTGGGGACTAGCGGGAGCTTTGTCCACGAGCAGTACTTC. V is TRBV5-1 and J is TRBJ2-7, with 14 positions matching TRBD2. CDR1 is SGHRS, CDR2 YFSETQ, per germline. Trimming removed 0 bases from V and 5 bases from J; junction bases left unmatched: 10. The CDR3 is 18 residues long.

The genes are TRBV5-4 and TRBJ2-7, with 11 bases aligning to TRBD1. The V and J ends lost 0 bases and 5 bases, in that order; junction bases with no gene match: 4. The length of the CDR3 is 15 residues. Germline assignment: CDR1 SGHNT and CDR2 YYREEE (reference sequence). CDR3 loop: CASSLEGQGENEQYF. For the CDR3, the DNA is TGTGCCAGCAGCTTGGAGGGACAGGGGGAAAACGAGCAGTACTTC. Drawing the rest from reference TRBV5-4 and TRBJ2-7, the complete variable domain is ETGVTQSPTHLIKTRGQQVTLRCSSQSGHNTVSWYQQALGQGPQFIFQYYREEENGRGNFPPRFSGLQFPNYSSELNVNALELDDSALYLCASSLEGQGENEQYFGPGTRLTVT.

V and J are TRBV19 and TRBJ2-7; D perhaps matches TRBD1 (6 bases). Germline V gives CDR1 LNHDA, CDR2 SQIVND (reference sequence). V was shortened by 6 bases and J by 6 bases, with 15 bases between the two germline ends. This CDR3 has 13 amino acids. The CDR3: CASRSQGSSEQYF. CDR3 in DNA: TGTGCCAGTAGATCACAGGGCTCGAGCGAGCAGTACTTC.

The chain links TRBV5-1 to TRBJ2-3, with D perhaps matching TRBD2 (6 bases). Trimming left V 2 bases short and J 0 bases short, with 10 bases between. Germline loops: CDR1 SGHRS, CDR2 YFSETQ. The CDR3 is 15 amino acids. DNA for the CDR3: TGCGCCAGCAGCTTAGATGGGACTAGCACAGATACGCAGTATTTT. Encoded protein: CASSLDGTSTDTQYF.

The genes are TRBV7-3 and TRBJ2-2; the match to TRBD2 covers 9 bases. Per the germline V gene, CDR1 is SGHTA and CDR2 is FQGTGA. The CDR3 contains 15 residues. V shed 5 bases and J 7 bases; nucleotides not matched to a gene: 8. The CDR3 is CASSLIAGEVGELFF. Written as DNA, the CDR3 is TGTGCCAGCAGCCTCATAGCGGGAGAGGTCGGGGAGCTGTTTTTT.

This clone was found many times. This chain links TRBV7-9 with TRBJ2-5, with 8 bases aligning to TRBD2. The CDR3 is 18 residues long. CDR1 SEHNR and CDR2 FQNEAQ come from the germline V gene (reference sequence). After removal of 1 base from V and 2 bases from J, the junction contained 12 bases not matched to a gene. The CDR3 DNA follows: TGTGCCAGCAGCTTAGTGCCGGGAGGGCCCCCTGCACAAGAGACCCAGTACTTC. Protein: CASSLVPGGPPAQETQYF.

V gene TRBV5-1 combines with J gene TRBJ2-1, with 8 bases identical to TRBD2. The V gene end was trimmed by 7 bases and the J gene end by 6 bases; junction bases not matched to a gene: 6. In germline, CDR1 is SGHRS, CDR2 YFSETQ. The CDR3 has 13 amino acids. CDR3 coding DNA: TGCGCCAGCGGAAGCGGGAGAACCAATGAGCAGTTCTTC. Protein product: CASGSGRTNEQFF.

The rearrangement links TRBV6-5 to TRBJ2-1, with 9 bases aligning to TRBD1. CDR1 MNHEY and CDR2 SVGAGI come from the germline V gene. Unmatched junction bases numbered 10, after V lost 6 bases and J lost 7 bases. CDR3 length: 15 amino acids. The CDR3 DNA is TGTGCCAGCAGCCAAACCGGACAGGGGTTGAATGAGCAGTTCTTC. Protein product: CASSQTGQGLNEQFF.

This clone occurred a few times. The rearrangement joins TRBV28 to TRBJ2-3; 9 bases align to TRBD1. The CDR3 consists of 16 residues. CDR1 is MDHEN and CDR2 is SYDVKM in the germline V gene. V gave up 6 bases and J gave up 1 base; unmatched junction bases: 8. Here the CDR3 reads CASSTIRDRGTDTQYF. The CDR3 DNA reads TGTGCCAGCAGCACTATCCGGGACAGGGGCACAGATACGCAGTATTTT. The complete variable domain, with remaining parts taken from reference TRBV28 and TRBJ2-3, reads DVKVTQSSRYLVKRTGEKVFLECVQDMDHENMFWYRQDPGLGLRLIYFSYDVKMKEKGDIPEGYSVSREKKERFSLILESASTNQTSMYLCASSTIRDRGTDTQYFGPGTRLTVL.

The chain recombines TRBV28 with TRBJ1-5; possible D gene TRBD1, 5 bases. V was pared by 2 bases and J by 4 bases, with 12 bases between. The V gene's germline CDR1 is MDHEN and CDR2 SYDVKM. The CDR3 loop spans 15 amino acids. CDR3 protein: CASSLGASMNQPQHF. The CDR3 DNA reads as TGTGCCAGCAGTTTAGGGGCCAGCATGAATCAGCCCCAGCATTTT.

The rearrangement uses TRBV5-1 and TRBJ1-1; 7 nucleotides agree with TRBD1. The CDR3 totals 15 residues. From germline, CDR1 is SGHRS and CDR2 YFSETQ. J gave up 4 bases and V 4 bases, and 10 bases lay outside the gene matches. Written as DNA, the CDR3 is TGCGCCAGCAGCCTGACAGGGCCGAGCCTCACTGAAGCTTTCTTT. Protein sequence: CASSLTGPSLTEAFF.